This TCR beta chain was observed in a study of OX40 agonist ivuxolimab in advanced cancers. Study-level information: Across the patients, intravenous ivuxolimab was delivered every 2 weeks at 0.01 to 10 mg/kg. Mean age approximately 59 years, range 23 to 79; roughly 80% male.

This CDR3 is built from 14 residues. Germline CDR1 reads MNHEY; CDR2 reads SVGAGI. Trimming stripped 2 bases from V and 2 bases from J, with 7 bases between. Clones were read by immunoSEQ multiplex PCR, and TCRdb kept only the in-frame ones, dropping some. The data contain more than 15,000 clones, 78% of them singletons. This rearrangement joins TRBV6-5 to TRBJ2-1; D unresolved. The receptor's source is an adult with an advanced solid tumor such as melanoma, head and neck, liver or kidney cancer. The source was CD4+ or CD8+ T cells sorted from blood, collected in a trial of the OX40 agonist ivuxolimab. This CDR3 reads CASSYGPTYNEQFF. Here the CDR3 DNA reads TGTGCCAGCAGTTACGGCCCGACCTACAATGAGCAGTTCTTC.